This passage covers 7 T cell receptor beta chains from one sample sequenced in a study of blood T cells in healthy people across ages. The use of a sample-barcoded 5' primer and a J-beta primer mix characterized a second PCR of about 7 to 12 cycles. TCRdb redid the calling of the 5' RACE reads with MiXCR, one entry per CDR3 protein. Among about 840,000 distinct CDR3 sequences listed, approximately 32% were seen once. The sample was also reused in another study, on T cells of mothers and their children.

Sequencing input: blood. Receptors were obtained from a woman aged 40 to 50 in good health.

This clonotype turned up a few times. This CDR3 is CASSPRPPTSTDTQYF. The CDR3 DNA reads TGTGCCAGCTCACCAAGGCCACCCACTAGCACAGATACGCAGTATTTT. The chain carries TRBV18 and TRBJ2-3; unclear D gene. The CDR3 length is 16 residues. Germline V gene data show CDR1 as KGHSH and CDR2 as LQKENI. The V gene lost 2 bases and the J gene lost 0 bases, with 12 bases spanning the gap. Filled out from reference TRBV18 and TRBJ2-3, the complete variable domain reads NAGVMQNPRHLVRRRGQEARLRCSPMKGHSHVYWYRQLPEEGLKFMVYLQKENIIDESGMPKERFSAEFPKEGPSILRIQQVVRGDSAAYFCASSPRPPTSTDTQYFGPGTRLTVL.

This clonotype was seen a handful of times. V is TRBV7-6 and J is TRBJ2-1; a weak D match, TRBD1 (7 bases). V shed 0 bases and J shed 8 bases, with 17 bases lying between them. The CDR3 is 16 residues long. In germline, CDR1 is SGHVS, CDR2 FNYEAQ. Here the CDR3 DNA reads TGTGCCAGCAGCTTAGCGGGGAGAGGGGGCGGGGATGAGCAGTTCTTC. This encodes CASSLAGRGGGDEQFF. The variable domain in full, with the rest retrieved from reference TRBV7-6 and TRBJ2-1, is GAGVSQSPRYKVTKRGQDVALRCDPISGHVSLYWYRQALGQGPEFLTYFNYEAQQDKSGLPNDRFSAERPEGSISTLTIQRTEQRDSAMYRCASSLAGRGGGDEQFFGPGTRLTVL.

The rearrangement uses TRBV5-5 and TRBJ1-2; possibly TRBD1 for D (5 bases). Germline lookup yields CDR1 SGHKS and CDR2 YYEKEE (reference sequence). V shed 3 bases and J shed 4 bases, with 19 bases lying between them. The CDR3 loop spans 16 amino acids. CDR3 nucleotides: TGTGCCAGCAGCTCACTGGAGCCGGGGGTCGTCTATGGCTACACCTTC. Protein: CASSSLEPGVVYGYTF.

The sample holds a few counts of this clonotype. The J gene is TRBJ1-2, the V gene TRBV5-1; D is uncertain. The CDR3 spans 14 residues. CDR1 and CDR2 (germline): SGHRS, YFSETQ. Trimming pared 0 bases from V and 4 bases from J, leaving 10 bases between. CDR3 region: CASSLDGGIYGYTF. The DNA of the CDR3 is TGCGCCAGCAGCTTGGATGGAGGAATCTATGGCTACACCTTC.

This sequence joins TRBV28 and TRBJ1-2; D may be TRBD1 (6 bases). CDR1 is MDHEN and CDR2 is SYDVKM in the germline V gene. The CDR3 runs 13 residues. V dropped 6 bases and J dropped 8 bases, with 16 bases sitting between them. DNA of the CDR3: TGTGCCAGCAGCTCGGACAGTCCTCGGGGCTACACCTTC. This codes for CASSSDSPRGYTF.

Comment on this clonotype: A single base separates this from a much larger clone, so it may be a read error. This sequence joins TRBV11-2 and TRBJ2-7; D might be TRBD1 (6 bases). CDR1 and CDR2 from the germline V gene are SGHAT and FQNNGV. The CDR3 runs 14 residues. CDR3 nucleotides: TGTGCCAGCAGCAACCTCCAGGGGCACAACGAGAAGTACTTC. This gives the protein CASSNLQGHNEKYF.

The gene calls are TRBV20-1 and TRBJ1-6, with a possible D match to TRBD1 (5 bases). Per the germline V gene, CDR1 is DFQATT and CDR2 is SNEGSKA (reference sequence). With 4 bases removed from V and 6 bases from J, the gap between germline ends came to 16 bases. The CDR3 runs 15 residues. The DNA of the CDR3 is TGCAGTGCTAATAGCATTCGGGGGACTAATTCACCCCTCCACTTT. Translating gives CSANSIRGTNSPLHF.